This T cell receptor (beta chain) was sequenced in a study of cytomegalovirus exposure and HLA in healthy donors. General study points: In an earlier analysis, about 87% or about 30%: the productive usage of most TCR beta V segments.

A word on this clone: Its antigen remains unknown.

Trimming removed 1 base at V and 0 bases at J, with 13 bases between. The CDR3 runs to 16 residues. CDR1 and CDR2 (germline): SGHVS, FNYEAQ. PCR amplification relied on 60 Vbeta primers (plus 13 Jbeta primers). The method was immunoSEQ multiplex PCR; TCRdb's version includes in-frame clones alone and lacks a portion of them. The data contain roughly 150,000 clones, over 60% of them singletons. The chain carries TRBV7-6 and TRBJ2-7; D perhaps matches TRBD2 (6 bases). Sequencing was performed on PBMCs. The TCR originated in a man aged 35 to 55 in good health and CMV-seronegative. The CDR3, as DNA: TGTGCCAGCAGCTTAGGGGTAGGGACTGACTCCTACGAGCAGTACTTC. It is translated as CASSLGVGTDSYEQYF.